The present TCR beta chain was sequenced within a study of shared clonotypes between healthy human individuals. Study-level information: Donors had three CD4 naive, three CD4 memory, two CD8 naive and one CD8 memory plate apiece. Study-level findings and limits: Shared across several donors were roughly 5% of the naive CD4 clonotypes.

This CDR3 has 18 residues. Germline values: CDR1 MNHEY, CDR2 SMNVEV (reference sequence). With 0 bases removed from V and 0 bases from J, the gap between germline ends came to 17 bases. Comment on this clone: Its specificity is unknown.

All donors were healthy HIV-negative adults lacking recent acute infections or vaccinations. Generated by immunoSEQ multiplex PCR, the TCRdb table keeps only in-frame clones and is missing some. The repertoire holds fewer than 850,000 clones, around 90% seen once, with 34% in the top ten. V usage is TRBV27 and J usage is TRBJ2-5; D remains unclear. This clonotype was sampled from a man aged 18 to 35 in good health. Some clones in this sample may be carry-over from other donors' samples. Sequenced material: memory CD8+ T cells from PBMCs. Subset given: CD45RO+ cells pooled with CCR7-negative TemRA cells. CDR3 residues: CASSLSIPRQSYQETQYF. CDR3 sequence (DNA): TGTGCCAGCAGTTTATCGATACCACGCCAGTCTTACCAAGAGACCCAGTACTTC.